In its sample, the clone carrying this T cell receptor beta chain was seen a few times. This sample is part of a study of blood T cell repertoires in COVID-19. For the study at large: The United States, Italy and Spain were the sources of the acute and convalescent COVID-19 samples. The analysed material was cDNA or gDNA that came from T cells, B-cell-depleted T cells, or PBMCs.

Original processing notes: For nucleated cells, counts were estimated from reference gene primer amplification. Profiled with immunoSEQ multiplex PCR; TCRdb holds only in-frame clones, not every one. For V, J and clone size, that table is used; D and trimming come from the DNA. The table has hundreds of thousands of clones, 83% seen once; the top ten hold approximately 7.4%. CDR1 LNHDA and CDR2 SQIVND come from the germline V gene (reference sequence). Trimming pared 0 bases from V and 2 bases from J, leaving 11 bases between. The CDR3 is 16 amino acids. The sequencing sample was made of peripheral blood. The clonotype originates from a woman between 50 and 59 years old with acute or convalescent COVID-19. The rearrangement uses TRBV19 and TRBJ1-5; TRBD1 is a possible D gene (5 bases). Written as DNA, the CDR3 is TGTGCCAGTAGTATAGAACTAACCAGGGGCAATCAGCCCCAGCATTTT. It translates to CASSIELTRGNQPQHF.